This T cell receptor (beta chain) comes out of a study of blood T cell repertoires in COVID-19 (dated by TCRdb to the early 2020s). General notes on the study: Samples from collaborators originated in the United States, Italy and Spain and spanned both the acute and convalescent phases of COVID-19. Samples were obtained from the ongoing ImmuneRACE study (first 160 participants) and from about 1,300 subjects provided by 6 global collaborators. Deeply sampled blood TCRbeta repertoires from subjects exposed to, actively infected with, or recovered from COVID-19 were included in the dataset. Sample metadata almost always included a de-identified subject ID, COVID-19 status, age in years and sex. HLA class I and class II types, where available, came from metadata supplied by the sample provider rather than from assay-based typing. The prospective study material was composed of cDNA or gDNA derived from T cells, B-cell-depleted T cells, or PBMCs. The repertoires were released in a freely available public database meant as a resource for research on the immune response to SARS-CoV-2. Overall study outcomes, separate from this receptor: The quantity of clinical and demographic metadata differed by source and by participant and was supplied without curation.

Each collaborating institution followed its own protocols to collect whole blood in K2EDTA tubes. For TCRbeta analysis, collaborators shipped samples in one of three forms: frozen whole blood, isolated PBMCs, or DNA extracted from either of those sample types. The germline V gene (reference sequence) supplies CDR1 MNHEY and CDR2 SMNVEV. The V end gives up 7 bases and the J end 4 bases, leaving 13 bases in the junction not matched to a gene. The CDR3 goes from the cysteine to the phenylalanine over 16 residues. Just the 48-base CDR3 DNA is kept, in frame starting at base 1. TCRbeta CDR3 regions were amplified from genomic DNA by means of the immunoSEQ Assay, a bias-controlled multiplex PCR. The authors' pipeline ran thus. The number of nucleated cells in each sample was estimated from the amplification of reference gene primers within the assay. Sequence reads were collapsed and filtered to measure the absolute abundance of every unique TCRbeta CDR3 rearrangement. Productive Simpson clonality was computed per sample as the square root of Simpson's diversity index over productive rearrangements. The table comes from immuneACCESS by way of TCRdb, which keeps in-frame sequences with V and J called. Part of the clones is missing from these tables; in studies checked, under half for an unresolved V gene and the rest for unknown reasons. V, J and clone size are those of that table, while D and trimming were read from the DNA. For this sample there are 150,000 to 200,000 clones; 82% appear just once. The leading ten clones occupy roughly 8.1% of the sample.

On this clone: No antigen is known for it. No base qualities exist here, and no much larger clone lies one base off it.

This clonotype was sampled from a woman aged 65 to 85 with acute or convalescent COVID-19. The chain joins TRBV27 to TRBJ1-1; 9 bases in between match TRBD1. Sequenced material: peripheral blood. The CDR3 loop reads CASTPGQGYSLTEAFF. The nucleotide sequence is TGTGCCAGCACTCCGGGACAGGGATACTCCCTCACTGAAGCTTTCTTT.